This T cell receptor (beta chain) stems from a study of T cells after yellow fever vaccination. Template-switching 5'RACE yielded the TCR cDNA; a universal primer site and UMIs were added in the process. From the 5' RACE reads, TCRdb called clonotypes with MiXCR, one entry per CDR3 protein. The table lists about 360,000 distinct CDR3 sequences, approximately 6% of them singletons. V was clipped by 4 bases and J by 0 bases, with 10 bases between them. Germline lookup yields CDR1 SEHNR and CDR2 FQNEAQ (reference sequence). This CDR3 is 14 amino acids long. This clonotype has ten or more counts. Its antigen remains unidentified. A read error may explain this, as a much larger clone is one base away. Points from the study as a whole: The secondary response was weaker, and its peak arrived faster, on day 5 versus 15.

V and J are TRBV7-9 and TRBJ2-7; no definite D call. This clonotype was obtained from a man younger than 40 who received the YFV17D yellow fever vaccine. Specimen: PBMCs, collected 5 days after the yellow fever booster vaccination. The CDR3 nucleotides read TGTGCCAGCAGCTATGGACGGTTCTCCTACGAGCAGTACTTC. Protein sequence: CASSYGRFSYEQYF.